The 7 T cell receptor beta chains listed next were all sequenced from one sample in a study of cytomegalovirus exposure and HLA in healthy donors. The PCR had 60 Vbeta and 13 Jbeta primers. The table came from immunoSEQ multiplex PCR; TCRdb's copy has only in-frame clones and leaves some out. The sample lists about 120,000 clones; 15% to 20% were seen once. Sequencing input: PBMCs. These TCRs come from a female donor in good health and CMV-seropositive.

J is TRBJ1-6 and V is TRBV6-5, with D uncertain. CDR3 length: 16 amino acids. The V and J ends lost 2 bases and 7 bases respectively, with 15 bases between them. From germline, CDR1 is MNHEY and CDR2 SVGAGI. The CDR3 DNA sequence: TGTGCCAGCAGTTACGACCGGGGAGCCTTCAATTCACCCCTCCACTTT. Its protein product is CASSYDRGAFNSPLHF.

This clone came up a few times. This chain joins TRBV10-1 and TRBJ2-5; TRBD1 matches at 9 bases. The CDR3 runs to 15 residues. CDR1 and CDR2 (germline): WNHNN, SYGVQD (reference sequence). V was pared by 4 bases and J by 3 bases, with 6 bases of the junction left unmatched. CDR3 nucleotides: TGCGCCAGCAGTGGACCGGGACAGGGCGAAGAGACCCAGTACTTC. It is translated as CASSGPGQGEETQYF.

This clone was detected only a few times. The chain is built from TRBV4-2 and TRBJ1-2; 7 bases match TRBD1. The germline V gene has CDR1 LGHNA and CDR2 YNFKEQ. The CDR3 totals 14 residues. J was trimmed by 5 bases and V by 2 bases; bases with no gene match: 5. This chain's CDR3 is CASSQSTGLYGYTF. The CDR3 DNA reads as TGTGCCAGCAGCCAATCGACAGGGTTATATGGCTACACCTTC.

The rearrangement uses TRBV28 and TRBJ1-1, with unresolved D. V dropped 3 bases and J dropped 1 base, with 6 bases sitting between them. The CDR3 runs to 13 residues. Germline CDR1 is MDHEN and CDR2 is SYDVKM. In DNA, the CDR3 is TGTGCCAGCAGTTTGGTACAGAACACTGAAGCTTTCTTT. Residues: CASSLVQNTEAFF.

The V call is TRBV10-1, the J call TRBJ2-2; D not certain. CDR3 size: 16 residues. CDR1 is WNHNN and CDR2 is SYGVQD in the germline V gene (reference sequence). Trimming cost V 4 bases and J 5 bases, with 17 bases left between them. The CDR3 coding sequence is TGCGCCAGCAGTGGTGGCGGCTCCCCCAAGACCGGGGAGCTGTTTTTT. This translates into CASSGGGSPKTGELFF.

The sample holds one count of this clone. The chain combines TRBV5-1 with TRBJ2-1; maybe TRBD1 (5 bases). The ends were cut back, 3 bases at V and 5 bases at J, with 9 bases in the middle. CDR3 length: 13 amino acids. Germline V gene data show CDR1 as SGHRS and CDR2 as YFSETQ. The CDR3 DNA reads TGCGCCAGCAGCTCCCTGACAGACAATGAGCAGTTCTTC. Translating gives CASSSLTDNEQFF. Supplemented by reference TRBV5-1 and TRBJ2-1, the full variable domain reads KAGVTQTPRYLIKTRGQQVTLSCSPISGHRSVSWYQQTPGQGLQFLFEYFSETQRNKGNFPGRFSGRQFSNSRSEMNVSTLELGDSALYLCASSSLTDNEQFFGPGTRLTVL.

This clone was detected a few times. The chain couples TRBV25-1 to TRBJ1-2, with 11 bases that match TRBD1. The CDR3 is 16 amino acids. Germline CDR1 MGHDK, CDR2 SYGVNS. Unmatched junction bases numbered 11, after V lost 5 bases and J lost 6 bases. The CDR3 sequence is CASSSMDRGRLNGYTF. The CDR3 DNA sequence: TGTGCCAGCAGTAGCATGGACAGGGGGCGGTTGAATGGCTACACCTTC.